Each of the 19 T cell receptor beta chains below was sequenced from the same sample in a study of CD8+CD57+ T cells in acquired aplastic anemia. For CDR3 and TCR beta VDJ profiling, genomic DNA was the template used. TCRdb itself ran the reads through MiXCR, one entry per CDR3 protein. The data contain 65,000 or so distinct CDR3 sequences, about 54% of them seen just once; the ten biggest clones take up about 2.5%. Sample: sorted CD4+, CD8+, or CD8+CD57+ T cells (not recorded which) from PBMCs. Receptors were obtained from a human donor in good health, serving as a control.

The chain links TRBV10-1 to TRBJ1-1; no clear D gene. Trimming cost V 2 bases and J 8 bases, with 6 bases left between them. Per the germline V gene, CDR1 is WNHNN and CDR2 is SYGVQD (reference sequence). The CDR3 spans 11 residues. Written as DNA, the CDR3 is TGCGCCAGCAGTGAGGTCCCCGAAGCTTTCTTT. This encodes CASSEVPEAFF.

The rearrangement joins TRBV7-3 to TRBJ2-2; perhaps TRBD2 as D (5 bases). V was trimmed by 2 bases and J by 6 bases, leaving 7 bases between them. The CDR3 runs 13 residues. CDR1 is SGHTA, CDR2 FQGTGA, per germline. DNA of the CDR3: TGTGCCAGCAGCTTAGAGGGATCCGGGGAGCTGTTTTTT. It yields the protein CASSLEGSGELFF.

The V call is TRBV7-8, the J call TRBJ1-5; weak D call: TRBD1 (5 bases). Germline assignment: CDR1 SGHVS and CDR2 FQNEAQ. Trimming stripped 5 bases from V and 0 bases from J, with 11 bases between. This CDR3 region has 15 residues. CDR3 DNA: TGTGCCAGCAGCCGCGGGGGTTATAGCAATCAGCCCCAGCATTTT. This sequence encodes CASSRGGYSNQPQHF. The complete variable domain, with remaining parts taken from reference TRBV7-8 and TRBJ1-5, reads GAGVSQSPRYKVAKRGQDVALRCDPISGHVSLFWYQQALGQGPEFLTYFQNEAQLDKSGLPSDRFFAERPEGSVSTLKIQRTQQEDSAVYLCASSRGGYSNQPQHFGDGTRLSIL.

The V call is TRBV2, the J call TRBJ1-1; 10 bases agree with TRBD1. J gave up 1 base and V 10 bases, and 6 bases lay outside the gene matches. The CDR3 runs 14 residues. In germline, CDR1 is SNHLY, CDR2 FYNNEI. The CDR3 DNA reads TGTGCCATCAGGGGGGACAGGGGGAACACTGAAGCTTTCTTT. As protein: CAIRGDRGNTEAFF.

This clonotype was counted at least ten times. V usage is TRBV5-6 and J usage is TRBJ2-3; TRBD1 matches 7 bases. CDR1 and CDR2 from the germline V gene are SGHDT and YYEEEE. V was pared by 4 bases and J by 5 bases, with 13 bases of the junction left unmatched. The CDR3 sequence is 16 residues long. CDR3 DNA sequence: TGTGCCAGCAGCCGACTACACAGGGGAATTTTAGATACGCAGTATTTT. Residues: CASSRLHRGILDTQYF. Filled out from reference TRBV5-6 and TRBJ2-3, the complete variable domain reads DAGVTQSPTHLIKTRGQQVTLRCSPKSGHDTVSWYQQALGQGPQFIFQYYEEEERQRGNFPDRFSGHQFPNYSSELNVNALLLGDSALYLCASSRLHRGILDTQYFGPGTRLTVL.

This clonotype was recorded at least ten times. This rearrangement joins TRBV6-1 to TRBJ1-1; 9 positions match TRBD1. The CDR3 is made up of 14 amino acids. Germline V gives CDR1 MNHNS, CDR2 SASEGT. V trimming: 6 bases; J trimming: 10 bases; junction bases outside the gene matches: 12. In nucleotides, the CDR3 is TGTGCCAGCAGAGATACGGGACAGGGTAGTTTAGCTTTCTTT. It translates to CASRDTGQGSLAFF.

This clonotype is medium-sized within its sample. The rearrangement joins TRBV15 to TRBJ2-7; D may be TRBD1 (5 bases). This CDR3 has 14 residues. V was cut by 0 bases and J by 6 bases, with 12 bases left in between. Germline CDR1 and CDR2: LNHNV and YYDKDF (reference sequence). The DNA for the CDR3 is TGTGCCACCAGCAGAGATTTAAGGGGTGGCGAGCAGTACTTC. Residues: CATSRDLRGGEQYF.

This clonotype appeared many times. An end of the junction differs from the germline gene, which may be a read error. The V gene is TRBV5-4, the J gene TRBJ1-2; D is unclear. CDR1 is SGHNT and CDR2 is YYREEE in the germline V gene (reference sequence). The CDR3 contains 12 residues. As DNA, the CDR3 is TGTGTCAGCAGCTTCCGGGCCTATGGCTACACCTTC. This sequence encodes CVSSFRAYGYTF.

J is TRBJ2-5 and V is TRBV7-8, with 11 bases identical to TRBD2. CDR1 and CDR2 (germline): SGHVS, FQNEAQ. Germline trimming cut 1 base from V and 1 base from J; bases unmatched to any gene: 5. The CDR3 totals 17 residues. The CDR3 coding sequence is TGTGCCAGCAGCTTAGACCGCGGACTAGCGGGCCAAGAGACCCAGTACTTC. The encoded protein is CASSLDRGLAGQETQYF. The full variable domain, in which reference TRBV7-8 and TRBJ2-5 provide the parts outside the CDR3, is GAGVSQSPRYKVAKRGQDVALRCDPISGHVSLFWYQQALGQGPEFLTYFQNEAQLDKSGLPSDRFFAERPEGSVSTLKIQRTQQEDSAVYLCASSLDRGLAGQETQYFGPGTRLLVL.

The chain has TRBV24-1 and TRBJ2-3; 14 bases agree with TRBD2. The V segment lost 7 bases and the J segment 4 bases; nucleotides outside the gene matches: 3. The CDR3 runs 15 residues. Germline V lookup: CDR1 KGHDR, CDR2 SFDVKD. This chain's CDR3 is CATRTSGRGADTQYF. CDR3 in DNA: TGTGCCACCAGGACTAGCGGGAGGGGCGCAGATACGCAGTATTTT.

This clonotype was seen a few times. The chain has TRBV11-2 and TRBJ1-6; 11 bases align to TRBD1. V trimming: 3 bases; J trimming: 6 bases; junction bases outside the gene matches: 10. The length of the CDR3 is 18 residues. Germline lookup yields CDR1 SGHAT and CDR2 FQNNGV. The CDR3 protein is CASSFGTGGLRVNSPLHF. The CDR3 DNA follows: TGTGCCAGCAGCTTCGGGACAGGGGGATTGAGGGTTAATTCACCCCTCCACTTT.

The table lists this clonotype with many counts. A clone one base away is much larger, so this may be a read error. V and J are TRBV7-8 and TRBJ2-7, with 8 bases that match TRBD1. The CDR3 sequence is 16 residues long. With 3 bases clipped from V and 3 bases from J, the junction kept 10 bases outside the gene matches. Germline V CDR1 and CDR2: SGHVS, FQNEAQ. CDR3 protein: CASSLPPPDRGYEQYF. The CDR3 nucleotides are TGTGCCAGCAGCTTGCCCCCCCCCGACAGGGGCTACGAGCAGTACTTC.

The chain combines TRBV10-3 with TRBJ1-6, with 9 bases aligning to TRBD1. The CDR3 contains 16 residues. Germline V gene sequence: CDR1 ENHRY, CDR2 SYGVKD. The ends lost 2 bases at V and 6 bases at J; junction bases unmatched: 5. In DNA, the CDR3 is TGTGCCATCAGTGAGACGGCGGGACAGGGTAATTCACCCCTCCACTTT. Translation gives CAISETAGQGNSPLHF.

This clonotype was detected ten times or more. This chain joins TRBV12-3 or TRBV12-4 and TRBJ2-1; D is uncertain. The CDR3 covers 15 residues. V lost 7 bases and J lost 3, with 16 bases in between. The CDR3 sequence is CASTVTGRGYNEQFF. The CDR3 DNA sequence: TGTGCCAGCACCGTGACGGGCCGCGGCTACAATGAGCAGTTCTTC.

This clonotype is a singleton in its sample. The chain combines TRBV15 with TRBJ2-7, with 7 bases that match TRBD1. CDR1 is LNHNV, CDR2 YYDKDF, per germline (reference sequence). The V and J ends lost 8 bases and 5 bases, in that order; junction bases with no gene match: 18. CDR3 size: 16 residues. The CDR3 DNA reads as TGTGCCACCGTGGGGACAGTATACTCTGGGGCCAACGAGCAGTACTTC. The encoded protein is CATVGTVYSGANEQYF.

The rearrangement links TRBV7-2 to TRBJ1-6, with TRBD1 identical over 8 bases. CDR3 length equals 14 residues. Germline CDR1 reads SGHTA; CDR2 reads FQGNSA. The V and J ends lost 8 bases and 9 bases, in that order; junction bases with no gene match: 9. The CDR3 nucleotides are TGTGCCAGCGGGGACAGGAGATTTCTTTCACCCCTCCACTTT. The encoded protein is CASGDRRFLSPLHF.

This clonotype was counted only a few times. The chain couples TRBV27 to TRBJ1-2, with TRBD1 as a possible D gene (6 bases). The CDR3 consists of 15 residues. Germline lookup yields CDR1 MNHEY and CDR2 SMNVEV (reference sequence). Trimming left V 5 bases short and J 6 bases short, with 19 bases between. This CDR3 is CASSPLGQKYHGYTF. The CDR3 DNA follows: TGTGCCAGCAGTCCGCTAGGACAGAAGTACCATGGCTACACCTTC.

The chain joins TRBV19 to TRBJ1-5; 7 positions agree with TRBD1. Germline trimming cut 7 bases from V and 5 bases from J; bases unmatched to any gene: 8. The CDR3 sequence is 14 residues long. Germline V gene lookup returns CDR1 LNHDA and CDR2 SQIVND (reference sequence). DNA of the CDR3: TGTGCCAGTACCGAAGGAGGGGGCCATCAGCCCCAGCATTTT. It translates to CASTEGGGHQPQHF. The full variable domain, completed using reference TRBV19 and TRBJ1-5, is DGGITQSPKYLFRKEGQNVTLSCEQNLNHDAMYWYRQDPGQGLRLIYYSQIVNDFQKGDIAEGYSVSREKKESFPLTVTSAQKNPTAFYLCASTEGGGHQPQHFGDGTRLSIL.

This chain uses TRBV7-9 with TRBJ1-5; 8 positions match TRBD1. The CDR3 spans 15 residues. V was clipped by 5 bases and J by 4 bases; unmatched bases: 7. Germline values: CDR1 SEHNR, CDR2 FQNEAQ (reference sequence). The CDR3 protein is CASSTDRDPNQPQHF. In DNA form, the CDR3 reads TGTGCCAGCAGCACGGACAGGGACCCGAATCAGCCCCAGCATTTT.